These 16 T cell receptor beta chains came from one sample sequenced in a study of blood T cell repertoires in COVID-19. Data came from immunoSEQ multiplex PCR; TCRdb stores just in-frame clones and leaves some out. The table includes approximately 70,000 clones, more than 75% detected once. The specimen sequenced was peripheral blood. The origin of the receptors is a woman aged 60-75 years with acute or convalescent COVID-19.

In its sample, this clone was seen many times. V usage is TRBV11-1 and J usage is TRBJ1-1; D gene unclear. V was clipped by 2 bases and J by 4 bases, with 8 bases between them. This CDR3 has 13 residues. Per germline, CDR1 SGHAT and CDR2 FQDESV (reference sequence). In DNA form, the CDR3 reads TGTGCCAGCAGCTTAAGACATCGCACTGAAGCTTTCTTT. Translating gives CASSLRHRTEAFF.

This chain connects TRBV7-9 to TRBJ2-5; 8 positions match TRBD2. Germline V lookup: CDR1 SEHNR, CDR2 FQNEAQ (reference sequence). The CDR3 sequence is 15 residues long. J lost 2 bases, V lost 2 bases, and 4 bases had no gene match. DNA of the CDR3: TGTGCCAGCAGCTTATTCGGGGGGGGACAAGAGACCCAGTACTTC. It codes for CASSLFGGGQETQYF.

The CDR3: CASSPRTGGAYGYTF. In DNA, the CDR3 is TGTGCCAGCAGTCCCAGGACAGGGGGGGCCTATGGCTACACCTTC. V usage is TRBV6-5 and J usage is TRBJ1-2, with 10 bases aligning to TRBD1. Germline V gene lookup returns CDR1 MNHEY and CDR2 SVGAGI. The CDR3 has 15 residues. The V and J ends lost 5 bases and 4 bases, in that order; junction bases with no gene match: 7.

This chain uses TRBV5-1 with TRBJ1-1; tentatively, D is TRBD1 (6 bases). The CDR3 contains 16 residues. Trimming took off 2 bases at V and 4 bases at J, with 18 bases between the two ends. Germline V CDR1 and CDR2: SGHRS, YFSETQ. The CDR3: CASSFGGQGPGTEAFF. Written as DNA, the CDR3 is TGCGCCAGCAGCTTTGGGGGCCAGGGTCCGGGCACTGAAGCTTTCTTT.

The chain employs TRBV29-1 and TRBJ2-7, with TRBD1 identical over 8 bases. The CDR3 is 15 residues long. Germline V gene lookup returns CDR1 SQVTM and CDR2 ANQGSEA. The V and J ends lost 0 bases and 3 bases, in that order; junction bases with no gene match: 7. The CDR3 nucleotides are TGCAGCGTTGAAGAAAAAACCACAGGGGGCTACGAGCAGTACTTC. As protein: CSVEEKTTGGYEQYF.

This clone was seen only once. The rearrangement joins TRBV13 to TRBJ2-1, with 10 bases aligning to TRBD2. The ends lost 6 bases at V and 1 base at J; junction bases unmatched: 6. This CDR3 has 16 residues. CDR1 PRHDT and CDR2 FYEKMQ come from the germline V gene (reference sequence). The CDR3 bases are TGTGCCAGCAGTTCCAGCGGGGGGGCTTCCTACAATGAGCAGTTCTTC. This sequence encodes CASSSSGGASYNEQFF. Based on the CDR3 plus reference TRBV13 and TRBJ2-1, the full variable domain is AAGVIQSPRHLIKEKRETATLKCYPIPRHDTVYWYQQGPGQDPQFLISFYEKMQSDKGSIPDRFSAQQFSDYHSELNMSSLELGDSALYFCASSSSGGASYNEQFFGPGTRLTVL.

The chain is built from TRBV4-1 and TRBJ2-3; 10 bases fit TRBD2. CDR1 MGHRA and CDR2 YSYEKL come from the germline V gene. J was trimmed by 4 bases and V by 5 bases; bases with no gene match: 9. CDR3 length: 16 residues. The CDR3 region has the DNA TGCGCCAGCAGCGCCCAAGCGGGGGGGAGCGCAGATACGCAGTATTTT. Protein sequence: CASSAQAGGSADTQYF.

This clone appeared a few times. The rearrangement uses TRBV19 and TRBJ2-7; 12 bases map to TRBD1. Losses at the gene ends were 6 bases for V and 6 bases for J; bases not matched to a gene: 6. In germline, CDR1 is LNHDA, CDR2 SQIVND (reference sequence). The CDR3 runs 14 residues. The CDR3 loop reads CASRSGTGGSEQYF. In DNA form, the CDR3 reads TGTGCCAGTAGATCCGGGACAGGGGGCTCCGAGCAGTACTTC.

CDR3 nucleotides: TGTGCCAGCAGCGGGGGGACAGGGGGGACCCTCCACTTT. It is translated as CASSGGTGGTLHF. The chain combines TRBV5-6 with TRBJ1-6; 11 bases match TRBD1. The J segment lost 14 bases and the V segment lost 4 bases, leaving 5 bases of the junction unmatched. Germline CDR1 is SGHDT and CDR2 is YYEEEE. CDR3 size: 13 residues.

The chain carries TRBV4-2 and TRBJ1-2; TRBD1 matches at 10 bases. Germline V CDR1 and CDR2: LGHNA, YNFKEQ. V was clipped by 4 bases and J by 5 bases; unmatched bases: 4. The CDR3 runs to 14 residues. The CDR3 spells CASSPQGQGYGYTF. For the CDR3, the DNA is TGTGCCAGCAGCCCACAGGGACAGGGGTATGGCTACACCTTC.

This clone was observed a single time. The V gene is TRBV3-1 (or the pseudogene TRBV3-2), the J gene TRBJ1-6; D is uncertain. The CDR3 consists of 15 residues. CDR1 is LGHDT and CDR2 is YNNKEL in the germline V gene (reference sequence). V lost 1 base to trimming and J lost 11 bases, with 15 bases between them. Here the CDR3 DNA reads TGTGCCAGCAGCCAAGCCGAGGCACACGGCCCACCCCTCCACTTT. Translation gives CASSQAEAHGPPLHF.

The chain links TRBV28 to TRBJ1-4, with D perhaps matching TRBD1 (6 bases). The CDR3 covers 15 residues. Germline CDR1 reads MDHEN; CDR2 reads SYDVKM. V lost 6 bases and J 5 bases, leaving 16 bases between the germline ends. The CDR3 DNA reads TGTGCCAGCAGCCTCCTGAGAACAGGGAATGAAAAACTGTTTTTT. Encoded protein: CASSLLRTGNEKLFF.

This chain uses TRBV28 with TRBJ1-2; TRBD1 agrees at 7 bases. The CDR3 covers 13 residues. The ends lost 5 bases at V and 5 bases at J; junction bases unmatched: 5. Germline lookup yields CDR1 MDHEN and CDR2 SYDVKM. CDR3 in amino acids: CASSRQGKYGYTF. The CDR3 bases are TGTGCCAGCAGTCGACAGGGAAAATATGGCTACACCTTC.

The chain is built from TRBV9 and TRBJ2-5; 13 bases align to TRBD2. Trimming at V came to 5 bases and at J to 3 bases, leaving 7 bases not matched to a gene. This CDR3 comprises 16 residues. Germline CDR1 is SGDLS and CDR2 is YYNGEE. The CDR3 region has the DNA TGTGCCAGCAGTCGGACTAGCGGGGGAATCGAAGAGACCCAGTACTTC. Residues: CASSRTSGGIEETQYF.

The chain employs TRBV30 and TRBJ1-4, with D possibly matching TRBD1 (5 bases). CDR1 and CDR2 from the germline V gene are GTSNPN and SVGIG (reference sequence). The CDR3 contains 12 residues. Trimming pared 5 bases from V and 7 bases from J, leaving 11 bases between. CDR3 protein: CAWGDSREKLFF. CDR3 bases: TGTGCCTGGGGGGACTCCCGTGAAAAACTGTTTTTT.

The chain employs TRBV10-3 and TRBJ1-3; TRBD1 agrees at 8 bases. The CDR3 runs to 15 residues. J lost 0 bases, V lost 6 bases, and 4 bases had no gene match. Germline V gene lookup returns CDR1 ENHRY and CDR2 SYGVKD. This chain's CDR3 is CAIRGTGDSGNTIYF. The CDR3 nucleotides are TGTGCCATCAGAGGGACAGGCGACTCTGGAAACACCATATATTTT.